This entry features one T cell receptor (beta chain) sequence. This clonotype was found a few times. Its antigen is not yet known. No qualities accompany the bases; no much larger clone lies one base away. This specimen belongs to a study of T cell repertoires in aging, cancer and after chemotherapy (dated by TCRdb to about 2019). Background for the entire study: Six donor age groups were covered, ranging from 30 or younger up to 70 or older, and each group contained at least three individuals. In the hematological group, the paired samples taken before and after chemotherapy came from chronic lymphocytic leukemia patients who were treated with regimens based on fludarabine or bendamustine. The cohort comprised 200 to 250 cancer patients, 94 with hematological and fewer than 140 with solid cancers, plus 95 healthy donors as a reference group. To look at immunoaging and at how T cells reconstitute after chemotherapy, the study profiled TCR beta repertoires in peripheral blood from both healthy donors and cancer patients. In total, the full dataset held 10 million or so TCR reads. Study-level results and caveats: The authors noted that the repertoire data do not allow conclusions about immunological memory after chemotherapy. Compared with age-matched healthy donors, untreated patients with hematological or solid cancers had significantly lower TCR diversity and higher clonality in blood. Median generation probability increased over the chemotherapy interval in both cancer cohorts, suggesting repertoire reconstitution through rebound thymic output. Hematological cancer patients had lymphoid organ infiltration, which may itself impair thymic emigration or peripheral T cell expansion. In healthy donors, the drop in TCR diversity with age came mainly from a loss of richness, whereas in cancer patients a loss of evenness also played a part.

Multiplex touch-down PCR with a mixed TRB-A/B primer pool was used to amplify rearranged TRB sequences covering the V, D and J segments. Illumina adapters and sample indices were attached to the amplicons through two consecutive PCR reactions run with Phusion HS II polymerase. Amplicons were gel-purified using the NucleoSpin Gel and PCR Clean-up kit and were subsequently checked with Qubit and an Agilent 2100 Bioanalyzer. Sequencing of libraries was carried out on an Illumina MiSeq in 600-cycle, single-indexed, paired-end runs. Processing in the source paper ran as follows. Processing of the TRB sequences was carried out with MiXCR versions 2.12 and 3.0.5. A clone was defined as each unique CDR3 nucleotide sequence, and only productive sequences supported by at least two reads were kept. Repertoire metrics included Shannon diversity, evenness, clonality (one minus evenness), and alpha-parameterized diversity profiles from alpha 0 to 5. The IGoR algorithm was used to calculate generation probabilities for clones in the paired samples taken before and after chemotherapy. Using fastp at Q25 and MiXCR, TCRdb reprocessed the public reads and kept productive beta chains. Rows are unified per CDR3 protein, each entry keeping the most common DNA and genes. Clone size and V and J calls follow TCRdb, not the original study. This sample has under 5,500 distinct CDR3 sequences in its table, and about 33% of those were observed once. In total, the top ten clones hold more than 13% of the sample.

Germline trimming amounts to 6 bases on V and 7 bases on J, with 13 as the count of junction bases outside the gene matches. The CDR3 contains 16 residues, cysteine and phenylalanine counted. Only the CDR3 DNA is retained, 48 bases long and in frame from the first base. TCR beta rearrangements were amplified from genomic DNA isolated from peripheral blood, not from sorted cells or RNA. Sequenced material: blood. The chain is made from TRBV12-3 or TRBV12-4 and TRBJ2-7, and TRBD2 matches 12 of the central bases. The sequence was obtained from a human donor with a blood cancer. The sequence in DNA is TGTGCCAGCAGCAAGACTAGCGGGGGCTTTGCGAGGGAGCAGTACTTC. Its protein product is CASSKTSGGFAREQYF.